This T cell receptor beta chain was identified during a study of blood T cell repertoires in COVID-19. Study in general: The analysed material was cDNA or gDNA that came from T cells, B-cell-depleted T cells, or PBMCs.

J gave up 7 bases and V 5 bases, and 8 bases lay outside the gene matches. CDR3 length equals 16 residues. The germline V gene has CDR1 MNHEY and CDR2 SMNVEV (reference sequence). Profiling relied on immunoSEQ multiplex PCR, and the TCRdb table lists in-frame clones only, not all of them. The data contain about 440,000 clones, roughly 87% of them singletons. Sequenced sample: PBMCs or T cells enriched from blood (not recorded which). The TCR sequence derives from a man between 18 and 29 years old who had recovered from COVID-19. This chain joins TRBV27 and TRBJ2-2, with 12 positions matching TRBD2. The CDR3 bases are TGTGCCAGCAGTCCAAGACTAGCGGGAGTGTACGGGGAGCTGTTTTTT. Protein sequence: CASSPRLAGVYGELFF.